One and the same sample provided the 8 T cell receptor beta chains below, sequenced in a study of cytomegalovirus exposure and HLA in healthy donors. Assay used: immunoSEQ multiplex PCR; TCRdb lists only in-frame clones, some missing. The profile shows some 250,000 clones, nearly 90% of them singletons. The source material was PBMCs. Receptor source: a woman under 30 in good health and CMV-seronegative.

The CDR3 loop reads CASSPRTSGGLNEQFF. The CDR3 DNA follows: TGCGCCAGCAGCCCACGGACTAGCGGGGGCCTCAATGAGCAGTTCTTC. The V and J genes are TRBV4-1 and TRBJ2-1, with 13 bases matching TRBD2. This CDR3 contains 16 residues. The J segment lost 6 bases and the V segment lost 4 bases, leaving 6 bases of the junction unmatched. Germline V CDR1 and CDR2: MGHRA, YSYEKL.

The chain employs TRBV7-9 and TRBJ2-1; D remains ambiguous. Germline V CDR1 and CDR2: SEHNR, FQNEAQ (reference sequence). The CDR3 spans 13 residues. Trimming took 5 bases from V and 10 from J, leaving 15 bases between them. CDR3 amino acids: CASSTTSMSEQFF. CDR3 DNA: TGTGCCAGCAGCACTACATCCATGAGCGAGCAGTTCTTC.

V and J are TRBV28 and TRBJ2-1, with D perhaps TRBD1 (6 bases). CDR3 length: 13 residues. Germline V gene data show CDR1 as MDHEN and CDR2 as SYDVKM. Trimming stripped 3 bases from V and 9 bases from J, with 12 bases between. DNA for the CDR3: TGTGCCAGCAGTTTTACAGGGTCCGGTGAGCAGTTCTTC. The encoded protein is CASSFTGSGEQFF. Full variable domain (missing parts from reference TRBV28 and TRBJ2-1): DVKVTQSSRYLVKRTGEKVFLECVQDMDHENMFWYRQDPGLGLRLIYFSYDVKMKEKGDIPEGYSVSREKKERFSLILESASTNQTSMYLCASSFTGSGEQFFGPGTRLTVL.

The chain couples TRBV9 to TRBJ2-1; 14 bases align to TRBD2. Germline V gene lookup returns CDR1 SGDLS and CDR2 YYNGEE. The CDR3 is made up of 15 amino acids. Trimming removed 4 bases from V and 8 bases from J; junction bases left unmatched: 5. The CDR3: CASSMGLAGADEQFF. Here the CDR3 DNA reads TGTGCCAGCAGCATGGGACTAGCGGGGGCGGATGAGCAGTTCTTC.

The chain links TRBV9 to TRBJ2-7; 8 bases align to TRBD1. This CDR3 contains 15 residues. V was pared by 0 bases and J by 5 bases, with 7 bases of the junction left unmatched. CDR1 is SGDLS, CDR2 YYNGEE, per germline. CDR3 sequence reads: CASSVVETGVHEQYF. The CDR3 DNA reads as TGTGCCAGCAGCGTAGTCGAGACAGGGGTCCACGAGCAGTACTTC.

The chain is built from TRBV5-4 and TRBJ1-3; D unclear. Trimming stripped 4 bases from V and 1 base from J, with 6 bases between. The CDR3 has 13 residues. Germline CDR1 SGHNT, CDR2 YYREEE (reference sequence). The CDR3 loop is CASSTESGNTIYF. DNA of the CDR3: TGTGCCAGCAGCACAGAATCTGGAAACACCATATATTTT.

V is TRBV7-2 and J is TRBJ2-7; tentative D call: TRBD2 (5 bases). This CDR3 is built from 17 residues. Trimming took 3 bases from V and 2 from J, leaving 20 bases between them. In germline, CDR1 is SGHTA, CDR2 FQGNSA. The CDR3 DNA sequence: TGTGCCAGCAGCTTCCGAGGTCGGACTCTTCCTCCCTACGAGCAGTACTTC. Protein sequence: CASSFRGRTLPPYEQYF.

The V call is TRBV7-6, the J call TRBJ1-5; D not resolved. V was shortened by 0 bases and J by 6 bases, with 15 bases between the two germline ends. CDR3 length: 16 amino acids. Germline V CDR1 and CDR2: SGHVS, FNYEAQ. The CDR3, as DNA: TGTGCCAGCAGCTTAGCGATGGGGAGGGAAGGTCAGCCCCAGCATTTT. Its protein is CASSLAMGREGQPQHF.